This T cell receptor beta chain was identified during a study of PD-1 blockade in classical Hodgkin lymphoma. Broader study findings: Individuals initiating nivolumab under 1 year after ASCT were excluded.

Profiled with immunoSEQ multiplex PCR; TCRdb holds only in-frame clones, not every one. The sample shows about 20,000 clones, roughly 72% of them seen only once. Time point in this sample: cycle 4 day 1 (C4D1), after about 6 weeks of nivolumab. Each of the patients experienced relapse following autologous stem cell transplantation, and their brentuximab vedotin exposure differed. The ends were cut back, 0 bases at V and 9 bases at J, with 14 bases in the middle. This CDR3 has 14 residues. Germline values: CDR1 MGHRA, CDR2 YSYEKL. Remarks on this clone: What it binds is not known.

This TCR was sampled from a human donor with classical Hodgkin lymphoma. V gene TRBV4-1 combines with J gene TRBJ1-2; D is possibly TRBD1 (5 bases). The sample consisted of peripheral blood mononuclear cells (PBMCs), taken before the fourth cycle of nivolumab. CDR3 DNA sequence: TGCGCCAGCAGCCAAGACAGGGATACCTTCCGCTACACCTTC. Translating gives CASSQDRDTFRYTF.